This T cell receptor (beta chain) stems from a study of cytomegalovirus exposure and HLA in healthy donors. The germline gives CDR1 SGHVS, CDR2 FQNEAQ. The germline V and J ends were trimmed by 0 bases and 1 base, with 16 bases remaining between them. This CDR3 is built from 18 residues. Healthy people donating bone marrow made up the donors. These donors counted as nominally healthy when sampled, but unrecorded immune exposures were likely. Both 60 Vbeta primers and 13 Jbeta primers went into the PCR. The method was immunoSEQ multiplex PCR; TCRdb's version includes in-frame clones alone and lacks a portion of them. This sample has about 160,000 clones, with about 80% found just once.

The V call is TRBV7-8, the J call TRBJ1-3; D is unresolved. The receptor comes from a man between 35 and 55 years old in good health and CMV-seronegative. Specimen: PBMCs. The CDR3 reads CASSLAEAGLLSGNTIYF. For the CDR3, the DNA is TGTGCCAGCAGCTTAGCGGAGGCAGGCCTCCTTTCTGGAAACACCATATATTTT.